These 6 T cell receptor beta chains were all obtained from the same sample, sequenced in a study of T-cell memory formation after mild COVID-19. MiXCR, run by TCRdb on the 5' RACE reads, gives a single entry per CDR3 protein. This sample has roughly 450,000 distinct CDR3 sequences, with more than 15% found just once. The specimen sequenced was PBMCs or a T cell subset sorted from them (not recorded which). The source of these receptors is a man between 18 and 29 years old who had mild COVID-19 (a few samples of this study predate the infection). Cell type and time point are not known.

The sample holds a few counts of this clonotype. The V gene is TRBV28, the J gene TRBJ2-7; D ambiguous. V shed 5 bases and J shed 0 bases, with 11 bases lying between them. The CDR3 extends over 14 amino acids. Germline lookup yields CDR1 MDHEN and CDR2 SYDVKM. In DNA form, the CDR3 reads TGTGCCAGCAGTCGATCCCCGGGCTCCTACGAGCAGTACGTC. Encoded protein: CASSRSPGSYEQYV.

This clonotype was observed many times. V and J are TRBV7-2 and TRBJ1-1; D not certain. The CDR3 extends over 14 amino acids. Trimming pared 3 bases from V and 3 bases from J, leaving 11 bases between. The germline gives CDR1 SGHTA, CDR2 FQGNSA. The chain's CDR3 is CASSFRGLDTEAFF. The CDR3 DNA is TGTGCCAGCAGCTTCCGGGGTCTCGACACTGAAGCTTTCTTT.

This clonotype appeared a few times. The chain combines TRBV27 with TRBJ2-6; 7 bases fit TRBD2. Germline-derived CDR1 and CDR2 are MNHEY and SMNVEV (reference sequence). V was pared by 5 bases and J by 1 base, with 17 bases of the junction left unmatched. The length of the CDR3 is 20 residues. This chain's CDR3 is CASSPILGSGGRSGANVLTF. For the CDR3, the DNA is TGTGCCAGCAGTCCTATCCTAGGCTCAGGCGGGAGATCTGGGGCCAACGTCCTGACTTTC.

The chain links TRBV20-1 to TRBJ2-1, with 8 bases fitting TRBD2. This CDR3 spans 13 amino acids. V gave up 5 bases and J gave up 9 bases; unmatched junction bases: 9. CDR1 and CDR2 from the germline V gene are DFQATT and SNEGSKA (reference sequence). CDR3 in DNA: TGCAGTGCTTCACTGACTAGCGACGGTGAGCAGTTCTTC. Its translation: CSASLTSDGEQFF.

The chain has TRBV7-9 and TRBJ2-7; TRBD1 aligns across 9 bases. CDR1 and CDR2 (germline): SEHNR, FQNEAQ (reference sequence). The CDR3 length is 15 residues. The trim removed 8 bases at V and 2 bases at J, leaving 10 bases unmatched. The CDR3 DNA reads TGTGCCAGCTGGGGGCCGGGACAGGGACCCTACGAGCAGTACTTC. It translates to CASWGPGQGPYEQYF.

This clonotype has only a few counts. V gene TRBV7-2 combines with J gene TRBJ1-6; TRBD1 agrees at 9 bases. The CDR3 totals 16 residues. Germline V gene sequence: CDR1 SGHTA, CDR2 FQGNSA. Trimming removed 5 bases from V and 6 bases from J; junction bases left unmatched: 8. The CDR3 region is CASSHQRQGGNSPLHF. The DNA for the CDR3 is TGTGCCAGCAGCCATCAGAGACAGGGGGGTAATTCACCCCTCCACTTT. The entire variable domain, with the rest obtained from reference TRBV7-2 and TRBJ1-6, is as follows: GAGVSQSPSNKVTEKGKDVELRCDPISGHTALYWYRQSLGQGLEFLIYFQGNSAPDKSGLPSDRFSAERTGGSVSTLTIQRTQQEDSAVYLCASSHQRQGGNSPLHFGNGTRLTVT.